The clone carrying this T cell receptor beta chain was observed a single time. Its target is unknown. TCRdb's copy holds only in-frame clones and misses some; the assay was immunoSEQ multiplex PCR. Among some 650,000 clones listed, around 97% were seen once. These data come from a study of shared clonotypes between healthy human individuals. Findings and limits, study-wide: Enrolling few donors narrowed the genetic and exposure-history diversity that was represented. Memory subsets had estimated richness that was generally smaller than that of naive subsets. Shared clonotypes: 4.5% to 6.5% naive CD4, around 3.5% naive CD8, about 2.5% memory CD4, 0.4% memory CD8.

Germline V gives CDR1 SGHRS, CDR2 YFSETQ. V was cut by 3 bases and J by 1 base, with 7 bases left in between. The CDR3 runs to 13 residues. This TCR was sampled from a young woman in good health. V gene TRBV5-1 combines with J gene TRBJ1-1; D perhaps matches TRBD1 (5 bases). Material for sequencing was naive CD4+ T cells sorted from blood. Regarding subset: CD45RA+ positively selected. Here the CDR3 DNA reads TGCGCCAGCAGCTCGACAGAGAACACTGAAGCTTTCTTT. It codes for CASSSTENTEAFF.